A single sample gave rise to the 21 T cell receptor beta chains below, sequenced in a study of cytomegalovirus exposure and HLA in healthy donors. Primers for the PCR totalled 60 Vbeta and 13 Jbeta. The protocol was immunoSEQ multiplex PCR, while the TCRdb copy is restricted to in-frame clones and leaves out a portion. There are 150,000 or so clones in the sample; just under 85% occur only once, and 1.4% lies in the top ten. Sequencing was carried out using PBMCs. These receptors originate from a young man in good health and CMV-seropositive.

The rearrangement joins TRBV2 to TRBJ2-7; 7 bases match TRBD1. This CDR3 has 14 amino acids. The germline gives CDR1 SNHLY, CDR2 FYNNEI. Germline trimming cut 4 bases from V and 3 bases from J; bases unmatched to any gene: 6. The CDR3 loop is CASSGGTDYYEQYF. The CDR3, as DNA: TGTGCCAGCAGTGGGGGGACAGATTACTACGAGCAGTACTTC.

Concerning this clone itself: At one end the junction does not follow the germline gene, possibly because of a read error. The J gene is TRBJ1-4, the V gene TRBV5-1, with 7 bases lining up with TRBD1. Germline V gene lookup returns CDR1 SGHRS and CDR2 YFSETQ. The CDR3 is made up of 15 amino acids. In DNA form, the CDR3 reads TGCGCCAGCACCTTGGATCCAGGGGGAGTAGAAAAACTGTTTTTT. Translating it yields CASTLDPGGVEKLFF. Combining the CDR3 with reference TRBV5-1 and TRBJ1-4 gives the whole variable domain KAGVTQTPRYLIKTRGQQVTLSCSPISGHRSVSWYQQTPGQGLQFLFEYFSETQRNKGNFPGRFSGRQFSNSRSEMNVSTLELGDSALYLCASTLDPGGVEKLFFGSGTQLSVL.

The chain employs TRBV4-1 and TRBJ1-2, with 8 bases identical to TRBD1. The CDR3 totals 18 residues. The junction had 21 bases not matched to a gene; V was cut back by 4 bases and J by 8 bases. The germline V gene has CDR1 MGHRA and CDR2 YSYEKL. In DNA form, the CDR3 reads TGCGCCAGCAGCCCGCGGACAGGGCTTCATCAGATTGGATCCGGCTACACCTTC. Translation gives CASSPRTGLHQIGSGYTF.

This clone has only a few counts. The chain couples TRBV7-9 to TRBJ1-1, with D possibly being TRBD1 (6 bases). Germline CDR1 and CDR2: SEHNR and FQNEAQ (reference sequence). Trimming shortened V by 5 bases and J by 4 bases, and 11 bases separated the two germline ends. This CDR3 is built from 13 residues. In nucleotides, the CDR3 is TGTGCCAGCAGCCCACAGGGTCCCACTGAAGCTTTCTTT. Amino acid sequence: CASSPQGPTEAFF.

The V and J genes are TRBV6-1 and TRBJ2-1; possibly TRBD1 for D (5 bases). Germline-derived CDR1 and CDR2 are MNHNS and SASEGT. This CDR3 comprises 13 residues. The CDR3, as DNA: TGTGTCTTATCAAGGGGTTCCTACAATGAGCAGTTCTTC. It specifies CVLSRGSYNEQFF.

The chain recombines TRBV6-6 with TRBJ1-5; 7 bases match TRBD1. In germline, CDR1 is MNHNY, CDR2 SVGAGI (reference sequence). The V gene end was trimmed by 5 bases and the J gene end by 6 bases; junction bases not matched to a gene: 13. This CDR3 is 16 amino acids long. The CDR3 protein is CASSPNSGGGLQPQHF. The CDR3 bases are TGTGCCAGCAGTCCCAACTCAGGAGGGGGCCTTCAGCCCCAGCATTTT.

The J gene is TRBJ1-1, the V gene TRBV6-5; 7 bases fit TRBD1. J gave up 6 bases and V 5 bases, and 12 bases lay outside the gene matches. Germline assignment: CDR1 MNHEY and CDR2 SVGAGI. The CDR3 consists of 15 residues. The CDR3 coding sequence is TGTGCCAGCAGTAAGGGGGCTTTCTTAGGCGCTGAAGCTTTCTTT. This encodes CASSKGAFLGAEAFF.

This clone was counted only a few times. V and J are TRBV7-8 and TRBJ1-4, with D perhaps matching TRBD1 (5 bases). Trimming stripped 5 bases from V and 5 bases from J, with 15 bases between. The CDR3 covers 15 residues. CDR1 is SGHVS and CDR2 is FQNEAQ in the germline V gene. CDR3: CASSPNGEGNEKLFF. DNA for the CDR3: TGTGCCAGCAGCCCAAACGGGGAGGGGAATGAAAAACTGTTTTTT.

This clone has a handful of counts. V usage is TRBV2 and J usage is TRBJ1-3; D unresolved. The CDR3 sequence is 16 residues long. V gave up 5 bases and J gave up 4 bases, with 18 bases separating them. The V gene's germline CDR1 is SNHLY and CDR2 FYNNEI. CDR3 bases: TGTGCCAGCAGTTCTGGGAGCCACTCGGGCGGAAACACCATATATTTT. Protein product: CASSSGSHSGGNTIYF.

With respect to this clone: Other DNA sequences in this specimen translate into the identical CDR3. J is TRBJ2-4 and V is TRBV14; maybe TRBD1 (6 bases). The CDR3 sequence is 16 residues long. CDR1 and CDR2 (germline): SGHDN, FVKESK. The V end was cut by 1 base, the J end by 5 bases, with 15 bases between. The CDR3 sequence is CASSQGPGVGENIQYF. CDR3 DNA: TGTGCCAGCAGCCAAGGGCCAGGGGTAGGGGAAAACATTCAGTACTTC.

CDR3 DNA sequence: TGTGCCAGCAGCGCCTACTCTGGAAACACCATATATTTT. Translated: CASSAYSGNTIYF. The chain recombines TRBV7-9 with TRBJ1-3; no definite D call. Germline V gene sequence: CDR1 SEHNR, CDR2 FQNEAQ (reference sequence). The CDR3 is made up of 13 amino acids. V gave up 5 bases and J gave up 0 bases, with 5 bases separating them.

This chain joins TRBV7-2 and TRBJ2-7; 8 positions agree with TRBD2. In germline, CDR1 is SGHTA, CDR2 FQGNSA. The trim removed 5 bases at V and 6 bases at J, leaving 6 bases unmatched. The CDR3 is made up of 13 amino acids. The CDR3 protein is CASSTRLAPEQYF. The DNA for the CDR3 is TGTGCCAGCAGCACGAGACTAGCGCCCGAGCAGTACTTC.

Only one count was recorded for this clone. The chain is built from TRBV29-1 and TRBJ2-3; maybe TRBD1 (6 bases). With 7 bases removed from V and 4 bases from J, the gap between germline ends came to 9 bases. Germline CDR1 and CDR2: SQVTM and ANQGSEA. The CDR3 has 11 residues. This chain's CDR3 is CSAYRADTQYF. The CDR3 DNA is TGCAGCGCTTACAGGGCAGATACGCAGTATTTT.

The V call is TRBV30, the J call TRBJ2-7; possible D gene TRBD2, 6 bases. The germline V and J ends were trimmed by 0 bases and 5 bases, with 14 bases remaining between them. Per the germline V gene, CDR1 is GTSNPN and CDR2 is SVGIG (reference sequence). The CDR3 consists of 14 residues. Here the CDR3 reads CAWSVPEGNNEQYF. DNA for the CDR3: TGTGCCTGGAGTGTACCGGAGGGGAACAACGAGCAGTACTTC.

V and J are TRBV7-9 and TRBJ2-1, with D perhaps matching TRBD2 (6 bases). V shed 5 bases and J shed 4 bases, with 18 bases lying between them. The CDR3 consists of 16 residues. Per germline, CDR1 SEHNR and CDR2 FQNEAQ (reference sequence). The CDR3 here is CASSPNRQRVYNEQFF. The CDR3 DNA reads TGTGCCAGCAGCCCCAACAGGCAGCGGGTTTACAATGAGCAGTTCTTC.

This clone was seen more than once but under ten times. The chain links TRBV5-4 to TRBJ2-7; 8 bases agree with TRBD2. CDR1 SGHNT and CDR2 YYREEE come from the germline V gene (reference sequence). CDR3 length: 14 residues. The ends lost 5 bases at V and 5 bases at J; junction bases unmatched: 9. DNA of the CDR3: TGTGCCAGCAGTGCGGGAGGCGGCCCCCACGAGCAGTACTTC. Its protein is CASSAGGGPHEQYF.

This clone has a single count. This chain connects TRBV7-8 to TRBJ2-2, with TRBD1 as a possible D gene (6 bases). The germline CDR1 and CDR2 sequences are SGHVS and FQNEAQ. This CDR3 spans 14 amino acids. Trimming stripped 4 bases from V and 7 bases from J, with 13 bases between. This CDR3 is CASSWTDLDGELFF. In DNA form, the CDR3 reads TGTGCCAGCAGCTGGACAGATTTGGACGGGGAGCTGTTTTTT.

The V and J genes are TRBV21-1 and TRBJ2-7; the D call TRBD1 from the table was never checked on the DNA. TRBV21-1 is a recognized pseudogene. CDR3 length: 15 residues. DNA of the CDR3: TGTGCCAGCAGCATAAAGGTCCAGGGAAGGTACGAGCAGTACTTC. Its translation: CASSIKVQGRYEQYF.

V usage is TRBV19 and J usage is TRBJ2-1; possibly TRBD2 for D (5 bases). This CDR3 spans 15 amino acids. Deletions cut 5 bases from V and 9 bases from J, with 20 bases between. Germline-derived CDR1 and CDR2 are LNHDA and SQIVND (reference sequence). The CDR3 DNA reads TGTGCCAGTAGTGCGCCACCGGACCTGGCGGGTGAGCAGTTCTTC. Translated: CASSAPPDLAGEQFF.

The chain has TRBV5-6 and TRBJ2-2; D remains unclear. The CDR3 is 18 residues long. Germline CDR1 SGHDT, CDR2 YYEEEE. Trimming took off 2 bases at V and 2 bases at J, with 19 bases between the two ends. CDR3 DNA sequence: TGTGCCAGCAGCTTTCGAGCAGGAAATCCCTTAAACACCGGGGAGCTGTTTTTT. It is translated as CASSFRAGNPLNTGELFF.

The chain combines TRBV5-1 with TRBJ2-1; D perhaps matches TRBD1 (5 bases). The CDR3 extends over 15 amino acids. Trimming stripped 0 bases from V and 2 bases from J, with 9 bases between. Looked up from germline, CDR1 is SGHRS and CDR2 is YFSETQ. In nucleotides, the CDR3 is TGCGCCAGCAGCTTGGGAGACAGACCCTACAATGAGCAGTTCTTC. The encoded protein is CASSLGDRPYNEQFF. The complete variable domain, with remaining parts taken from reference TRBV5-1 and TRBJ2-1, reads KAGVTQTPRYLIKTRGQQVTLSCSPISGHRSVSWYQQTPGQGLQFLFEYFSETQRNKGNFPGRFSGRQFSNSRSEMNVSTLELGDSALYLCASSLGDRPYNEQFFGPGTRLTVL.